In its sample, the clone carrying this TCR beta chain was seen a few times. Its antigen is undetermined. The sample belongs to a study of CD8 T cells in ankylosing spondylitis. MiXCR was run by TCRdb on the 5' RACE reads, yielding one entry per CDR3 protein. The top ten clones hold 0.89% of a sample with under 550,000 distinct CDR3 sequences, roughly a quarter of them seen once. Study observations and caveats: Within ankylosing spondylitis blood, a TCR beta motif made up of several highly homologous variants appeared to be characteristic.

Germline CDR1 is MGHRA and CDR2 is YSYEKL. This CDR3 contains 17 residues. The ends were cut back, 4 bases at V and 7 bases at J, with 23 bases in the middle. The sample taken for sequencing was blood, either unsorted or a sorted T cell fraction (not recorded which). The TCR sequence derives from a male donor with ankylosing spondylitis. This chain connects TRBV4-1 to TRBJ2-1, with D perhaps matching TRBD2 (6 bases). The CDR3 protein is CASSPIRGDLMRNEQFF. As DNA, the CDR3 is TGCGCCAGCAGCCCTATCCGAGGGGACTTGATGAGAAATGAGCAGTTCTTC.